Reported below is one T cell receptor (beta chain). Its recognized antigen is unknown. No base-level quality is on record; no much larger clone is a single base apart. The donors were healthy, HIV-negative adults with no recently reported acute infections or vaccinations. Every donor was a Caucasian adult living in Nashville, Tennessee, USA. CD4+ T cells were enriched through magnetic negative selection, after which naive cells were positively selected on CD45RA and the remaining negative fraction served as the memory subset. Blood was collected by leukapheresis, and PBMCs were isolated by Ficoll-Histopaque density gradient centrifugation and then cryopreserved in liquid nitrogen vapor phase. Analytical flow cytometry was used to check the purity and quantity of every magnetically sorted T cell population. From each sorted fraction, genomic DNA was isolated and quantified by UV absorbance on a Nanodrop 2000c.

In the germline V gene, CDR1 corresponds to LGHNA and CDR2 to YNFKEQ. Taken from cysteine to phenylalanine, the CDR3 has 18 residues. Here the CDR3 DNA is all that survives: 54 bases in frame from base 1. The germline V end is reduced by 2 bases and the J end by 0 bases; junction bases left unmatched: 7. This sample was included in a study of shared clonotypes between healthy human individuals (dated by TCRdb to about 2020). Broadly, across the study: Two women and a few men aged 18 to 49 years were included in the cohort. Between about 0.9 and 9 billion PBMCs per donor were obtained by leukapheresis. To increase sequencing depth and limit assay-specific biases, different laboratories used diverse techniques to prepare libraries and sequence TCR repertoires. To estimate repertoire size and how much clonotypes are shared between individuals, the study performed deep sequencing of blood TCR repertoires from five healthy adults. Per donor, three plates each were used for CD4 naive and CD4 memory, two for CD8 naive, and one for CD8 memory. Results and caveats for the whole study, not just this receptor: Pairwise subsampling indicated that sequencing depth was expected to affect the degree of clonotype sharing among donors. Sampling was restricted to blood, and TCR repertoires in tissue are likely to differ from TCR repertoires in blood. Incomplete sequencing was indicated by rarefaction of sorted-subset datasets, despite the large sequencing depth. Compared with non-shared clonotypes, clonotypes shared by all four sorted-subset donors had higher generation probabilities. Larger estimated clonotype richness was generally found for naive subsets than for memory subsets. Across a handful of donors, approximately 5% of naive CD4, roughly 3.5% of naive CD8, 2.3% of memory CD4, and around 0.4% of memory CD8 clonotypes were shared. The small number of donors limited the genetic and exposure-history diversity represented.

TCR CDR3 regions were amplified from genomic DNA by multiplex PCR using the deep immunoSEQ assay. For each cell subset, the extracted genomic DNA was distributed evenly across all wells of several immunoSEQ 96-well plates, and each plate served as one replicate. For sorted subsets, about 0.2 ug genomic DNA, equal to about 30,000 T cell genomes, was loaded into each replicate PCR. Purified libraries were quantified with a Qubit 3.0 fluorometer, sized on a Bioanalyzer 2100, and re-quantified with the KAPA Library Quantification kit. Every immunoSEQ 96-well plate was sequenced on a dedicated single-read 150-cycle Illumina NextSeq 550 flow cell. The authors' pipeline ran thus. Because the immunoSEQ output included only junctional sequences and no quality scores, the filtering could not be the same as the filtering used for full-length reads. To assign V/J genes and CDR3, sequences were annotated against IMGT germline references using PyIR, a Python wrapper for IgBLAST v1.9. Reads were removed for weak V/J assignments (E-value above 1e-6), missing CDR3, stop codons, out-of-frame junctions, or ambiguous translated residues. V3J clonotypes were defined as sequences sharing an identical inferred V gene, J gene, and CDR3 amino acid sequence. To compute the percentage overlap between repertoires, the number of shared unique clonotypes was divided by the size of the smaller repertoire. Richness of each repertoire was evaluated using RTK rarefaction, the Chao1 estimator, and Recon v2.1 estimates of unobserved clonotypes. Generation probabilities were computed with OLGA for all TCRbeta clonotypes obtained by the gDNA method from several donors. TCRdb took over this immuneACCESS table, retaining in-frame rearrangements with V and J assigned. Such tables are incomplete; in checked studies, under half of the missing clones stem from an unresolved V gene, and the remainder is unexplained. V and J calls and clone size are given by that table; D and trimming were obtained from the DNA. The sample includes over 2 million clones, with 85% to 95% observed a single time. Approximately 0.39% of the sample comes from the top ten.

The sequence was obtained from a young man in good health. Some clones in this sample may be carry-over from other donors' samples. This receptor chain uses TRBV4-2 and TRBJ2-3, with 11 junctional bases fitting TRBD2. Sequences were obtained from naive CD4+ T cells from PBMCs. The sample's cell subset or site label, in plain terms: CD45RA+ positively selected. The nucleotides are TGTGCCAGCAGCCAAATTTACTTAGCGGGAGGGAGCACAGATACGCAGTATTTT. Its translation reads: CASSQIYLAGGSTDTQYF.